This entry is about one TCR beta chain. Germline V gene data show CDR1 as PRHDT and CDR2 as FYEKMQ (reference sequence). CDR3 length: 15 residues. The V and J ends lost 6 bases and 1 base respectively, with 15 bases between them. The sample is drawn from a study of T cell changes during pregnancy in multiple sclerosis. Data came from immunoSEQ multiplex PCR; TCRdb stores just in-frame clones and leaves some out. The sample records roughly 60,000 clones, roughly 90% being singletons. This clonotype was sampled from a female donor with multiple sclerosis, enrolled in a pregnancy study. The gene calls are TRBV13 and TRBJ2-5; D might be TRBD1 (6 bases). The sample here was peripheral blood, taken before pregnancy. This CDR3 reads CASRFLGQLQETQYF. DNA for the CDR3: TGTGCCAGCAGGTTCCTAGGACAGCTCCAAGAGACCCAGTACTTC.